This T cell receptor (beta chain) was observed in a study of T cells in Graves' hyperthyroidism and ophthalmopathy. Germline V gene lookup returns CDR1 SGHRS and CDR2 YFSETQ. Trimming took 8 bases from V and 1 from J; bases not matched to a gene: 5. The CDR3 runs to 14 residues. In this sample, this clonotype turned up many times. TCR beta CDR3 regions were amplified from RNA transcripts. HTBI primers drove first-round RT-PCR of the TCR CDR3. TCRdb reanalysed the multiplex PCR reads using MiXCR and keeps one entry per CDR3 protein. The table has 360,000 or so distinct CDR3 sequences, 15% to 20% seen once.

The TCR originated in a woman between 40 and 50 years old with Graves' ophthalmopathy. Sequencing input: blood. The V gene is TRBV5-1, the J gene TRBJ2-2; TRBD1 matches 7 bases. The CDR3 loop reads CASSDRENTGELFF. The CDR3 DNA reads TGCGCCAGTAGTGACAGGGAGAACACCGGGGAGCTGTTTTTT.